Listed below are T cell receptor beta chains from one sample, sequenced in a study of blood T cell repertoires in COVID-19. Clones were read by immunoSEQ multiplex PCR, and TCRdb kept only the in-frame ones, dropping some. In the table there are about 260,000 clones, about 87% of which are singletons. The sequencing sample was made of peripheral blood. These TCRs come from a man in his 60s who had recovered from COVID-19. Both conserved end residues are part of each CDR3. D genes are given only for firm matches. Clone size is stated in some rows and not others, as once, few, many or a class when expanded.

TRBV19,TRBJ1-5,.,.,TGTGCCACCGGGGTGACAGGATGGGGGCATCAGCCCCAGCATTTT,CATGVTGWGHQPQHF
TRBV7-3,TRBJ2-7,.,TRBD1,TGTGCCAGCAGCGCTGGACAGGGCGGCGAGCAGTACTTC,CASSAGQGGEQYF
TRBV6-5,TRBJ2-7,.,TRBD1,TGTGCCAGCAGTCAGGACAGGGGAATCTACGAGCAGTACTTC,CASSQDRGIYEQYF
TRBV5-1,TRBJ2-2,few,TRBD2,TGCGCCAGCAGCCGAGGACTAGCGGGCCAAGGGGCCGGGGAGCTGTTTTTT,CASSRGLAGQGAGELFF
TRBV23-1,TRBJ2-7,.,TRBD2,TGCGCCAGCAGTCCAGGGACTAGCGGGTACTACGAGCAGTACTTC,CASSPGTSGYYEQYF
TRBV9,TRBJ1-4,few,TRBD1,TGTGCCAGCAGCCTCGGAAGGGGGCTTAGGAATAATGAAAAACTGTTTTTT,CASSLGRGLRNNEKLFF
TRBV4-2,TRBJ1-5,few,.,TGTGCCAGCAGCCAAGAGGGAGGTAAAGGCAATCAGCCCCAGCATTTT,CASSQEGGKGNQPQHF
TRBV14,TRBJ2-5,.,TRBD2,TGTGCCAGCAGCCAAAGGCTAGCGGGGCGTTTACAAGAGACCCAGTACTTC,CASSQRLAGRLQETQYF
TRBV3-1/TRBV3-2,TRBJ2-7,.,.,TGTGCCAGCAGCCAAGATAGAGAGGGTTTCTACGAGCAGTACTTC,CASSQDREGFYEQYF
TRBV5-1,TRBJ2-3,.,.,TGCGCCAGCAGCTTGGTGGCCCCAGATACGCAGTATTTT,CASSLVAPDTQYF
TRBV18,TRBJ1-2,.,.,TGTGCCAGCTCACCACCGGCCGGGAACTATGGCTACACCTTC,CASSPPAGNYGYTF
TRBV9,TRBJ2-3,.,TRBD2,TGTGCCAGCAGCCCTAGCGGGGGGTCCACAGATACGCAGTATTTT,CASSPSGGSTDTQYF
TRBV11-2,TRBJ1-4,.,TRBD1,TGTGCCAGCAGCCCCCGGGACAGGGGGCGGGCTAATGAAAAACTGTTTTTT,CASSPRDRGRANEKLFF
TRBV6-5,TRBJ1-1,.,.,TGTGCCAGCACTAGAGGGGGTTCGGGCACTGAAGCTTTCTTT,CASTRGGSGTEAFF
TRBV5-6,TRBJ1-1,.,.,TGTGCCAGCAGCTTGGATCCTTTTGAAGCTTTCTTT,CASSLDPFEAFF
TRBV7-2,TRBJ1-5,.,TRBD1,TGTGCCAGCAGCTTCCCAGGACAGGGAGTTGATCAGCCCCAGCATTTT,CASSFPGQGVDQPQHF
TRBV9,TRBJ1-2,.,TRBD1,TGTGCCAGCAGCGTAGCAGCAGGGGGTAGCTATGGCTACACCTTC,CASSVAAGGSYGYTF
TRBV6-1,TRBJ1-2,.,.,TGTGCCAGCAGTGAAGCGCTTCACCTTCGGTATGGCTACACCTTC,CASSEALHLRYGYTF
TRBV29-1,TRBJ1-2,.,TRBD1,TGCAGCGTTAAGGGAGGCACAGGGGTCGGCTACACCTTC,CSVKGGTGVGYTF
TRBV5-4,TRBJ2-7,once,TRBD1,TGTGCCAGCAGCCCGACAGGGGGGACCTCCGAGCAGTACTTC,CASSPTGGTSEQYF
TRBV7-3,TRBJ1-1,.,.,TGTGCCAGCAGCCTCGGGGGGGGCCCCCCGCCGATCTTT,CASSLGGGPPPIF
TRBV5-1,TRBJ1-1,once,.,TGCGCCAGCGTACCTCAGGGGACGAACACTGAAGCTTTCTTT,CASVPQGTNTEAFF
TRBV13,TRBJ1-3,.,TRBD1,TGTGCCAGCAGCTTGGGACAGGGAGGAAACACCATATATTTT,CASSLGQGGNTIYF
TRBV6-5,TRBJ1-1,.,.,TGTGCCAGCAGTTACGGAAGGGGATGGGAAGCTTTCTTT,CASSYGRGWEAFF
TRBV29-1,TRBJ1-1,.,.,TGCAGCGTGCCGGGGGGCCCGGGGACTGAAGCTTTCTTT,CSVPGGPGTEAFF
TRBV6-4,TRBJ1-6,.,TRBD1,TGTGCCAGCAGTGATTTTAGCAGGGGGTTATCCTATAATTCACCCCTCCACTTT,CASSDFSRGLSYNSPLHF
TRBV5-6,TRBJ1-4,.,TRBD1,TGTGCCAGCAGCCGGCTGGGACAGGCGGAAAAACTGTTTTTT,CASSRLGQAEKLFF
TRBV5-8,TRBJ1-3,.,.,TGTGCCAGCAGCTTGGGCTACCGCTCTGGAAACACCATATATTTT,CASSLGYRSGNTIYF
TRBV24-1,TRBJ2-5,.,.,TGTGCCACCAGTGACCTCGGGTCTGACGCACAGACCCAGTACTTC,CATSDLGSDAQTQYF
TRBV5-4,TRBJ2-3,.,TRBD2,TGTGCCAGCAGCCTACTAGCGGGCGACACAGATACGCAGTATTTT,CASSLLAGDTDTQYF
TRBV9,TRBJ1-1,.,.,TGTGCCAGCAGCGGCACCGGAGGAGACACTGAAGCTTTCTTT,CASSGTGGDTEAFF
TRBV7-9,TRBJ2-5,.,TRBD2,TGTGCCAGCAGCTTTAATAGCGGGGACCAAGAGACCCAGTACTTC,CASSFNSGDQETQYF
TRBV11-2,TRBJ1-4,.,.,TGTGCCAGCAGCTTCGCAGGGTATAATGAAAAACTGTTTTTT,CASSFAGYNEKLFF
TRBV5-3,TRBJ2-1,.,TRBD1,TGTGCCAGAACCGATGGGGACAGGGATAATGAGCAGTTCTTC,CARTDGDRDNEQFF
TRBV6-6,TRBJ2-7,.,.,TGTGCCAGCAGTTACAGGGGTTCCTACGAGCAGTACTTC,CASSYRGSYEQYF
TRBV10-3,TRBJ2-7,.,TRBD1,TGTGCCATCAGTGGGGGGACAGGGGCCAACGAGCAGTACTTC,CAISGGTGANEQYF
TRBV9,TRBJ2-2,few,TRBD1,TGTGCCAGCAGCGTATATTGGACAGGGGTCGGCACCGGGGAGCTGTTTTTT,CASSVYWTGVGTGELFF